Detailed here is one T cell receptor beta chain. This sample was included in a study of blood T cell repertoires in COVID-19. Study information: Acute-phase and convalescent COVID-19 samples originated in the United States, Italy and Spain. T cells, B-cell-depleted T cells, or PBMCs provided the cDNA or gDNA that served as material.

Germline CDR1 and CDR2: SQVTM and ANQGSEA. The germline V and J ends were trimmed by 5 bases and 0 bases, with 8 bases remaining between them. The CDR3 contains 13 residues. The repertoire was sequenced with immunoSEQ multiplex PCR; TCRdb's copy has only in-frame clones and lacks some. The profile shows approximately 49,000 clones, about four fifths of them singletons. The sequenced material came from peripheral blood. The clonotype comes from a man between 45 and 60 years old with acute or convalescent COVID-19. The V gene is TRBV29-1, the J gene TRBJ2-1; no firm D call. The CDR3 DNA sequence: TGCAGCGTTAAGCCTGGCTCCTACAATGAGCAGTTCTTC. It codes for CSVKPGSYNEQFF.